This TCR beta chain was captured in a study of cytomegalovirus exposure and HLA in healthy donors. Assay used: immunoSEQ multiplex PCR; TCRdb lists only in-frame clones, some missing. The data contain about 130,000 clones, 80% to 90% of them singletons. V was cut by 2 bases and J by 9 bases, with 14 bases left in between. In germline, CDR1 is SNHLY, CDR2 FYNNEI. This CDR3 comprises 14 residues. This receptor was taken from a woman between 18 and 29 years old in good health and CMV-seropositive. The source material was PBMCs. The V and J genes are TRBV2 and TRBJ1-5; D gene unclear. This CDR3 is CASSETELKRPQHF. Here the CDR3 DNA reads TGTGCCAGCAGTGAAACGGAACTAAAGAGGCCCCAGCATTTT. Together with reference TRBV2 and TRBJ1-5, the CDR3 gives the full variable domain: EPEVTQTPSHQVTQMGQEVILRCVPISNHLYFYWYRQILGQKVEFLVSFYNNEISEKSEIFDDQFSVERPDGSNFTLKIRSTKLEDSAMYFCASSETELKRPQHFGDGTRLSIL.